The present entry profiles one T cell receptor (beta chain) with its context. Germline V lookup: CDR1 LGHNA, CDR2 YSLEER. Trimming cost V 2 bases and J 2 bases, with 16 bases left between them. CDR3 size: 17 residues. The data are from a study of regulatory T cells in long-lasting Graves disease. Sequencing libraries for TCR beta were prepared with iRepertoire HTBI primers and Arm-PCR of CDR3 regions. A single record per CDR3 protein comes from TCRdb applying MiXCR to the multiplex PCR reads. The data contain approximately 350,000 distinct CDR3 sequences, approximately 12% of them singletons. The time point: newly diagnosed GD, antithyroid drugs for less than 3 months. PBMC RNA was the source of the TCR library. The sample was also linked to a second study, of T cells in Graves' hyperthyroidism and ophthalmopathy.

This clonotype originated in a woman aged 18-29 years with Graves disease. This sample comprised peripheral blood mononuclear cells (PBMCs), obtained at new diagnosis, from a patient treated with antithyroid drugs. The J gene is TRBJ2-1, the V gene TRBV4-3; a weak D match, TRBD2 (5 bases). The CDR3 spells CASSQTSEGGPYNEQFF. As DNA, the CDR3 is TGCGCCAGCAGCCAAACAAGCGAGGGCGGCCCCTACAATGAGCAGTTCTTC.